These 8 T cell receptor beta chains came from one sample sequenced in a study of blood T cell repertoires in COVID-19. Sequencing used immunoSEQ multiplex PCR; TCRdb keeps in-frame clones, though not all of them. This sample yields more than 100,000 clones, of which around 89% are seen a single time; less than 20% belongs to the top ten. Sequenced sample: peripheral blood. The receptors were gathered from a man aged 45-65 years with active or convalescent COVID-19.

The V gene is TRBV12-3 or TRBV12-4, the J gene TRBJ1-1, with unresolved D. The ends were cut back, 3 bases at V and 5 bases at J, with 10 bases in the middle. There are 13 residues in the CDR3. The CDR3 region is CASSFVGSTEAFF. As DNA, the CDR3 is TGTGCCAGCAGTTTTGTTGGGAGTACTGAAGCTTTCTTT.

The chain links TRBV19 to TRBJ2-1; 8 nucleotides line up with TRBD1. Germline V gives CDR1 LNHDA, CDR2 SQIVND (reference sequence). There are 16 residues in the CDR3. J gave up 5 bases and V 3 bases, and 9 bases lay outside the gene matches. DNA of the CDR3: TGTGCCAGTAGTATTTCGACAGGGGCGGGAAACAATGAGCAGTTCTTC. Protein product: CASSISTGAGNNEQFF.

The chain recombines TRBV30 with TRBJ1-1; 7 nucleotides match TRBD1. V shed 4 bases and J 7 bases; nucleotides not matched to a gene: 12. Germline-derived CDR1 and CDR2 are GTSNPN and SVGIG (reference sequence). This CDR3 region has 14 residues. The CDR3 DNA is TGTGCCTGGAAAGCCGGACAGGAAGATGATGAAGCTTTCTTT. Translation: CAWKAGQEDDEAFF.

This CDR3 is CSVVFRASGKTDTQYF. DNA for the CDR3: TGCAGCGTTGTATTTCGGGCTAGCGGGAAAACAGATACGCAGTATTTT. This rearrangement joins TRBV29-1 to TRBJ2-3, with 9 positions matching TRBD2. V lost 4 bases, J lost 3 bases, and 11 bases stayed unmatched. From germline, CDR1 is SQVTM and CDR2 ANQGSEA. The CDR3 is 16 residues long.

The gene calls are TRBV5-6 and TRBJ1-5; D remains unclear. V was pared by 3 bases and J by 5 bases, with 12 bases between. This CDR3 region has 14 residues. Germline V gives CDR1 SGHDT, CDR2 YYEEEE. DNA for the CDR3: TGTGCCAGCAGCTCTGGCCGGGGAGATCAGCCCCAGCATTTT. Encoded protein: CASSSGRGDQPQHF.

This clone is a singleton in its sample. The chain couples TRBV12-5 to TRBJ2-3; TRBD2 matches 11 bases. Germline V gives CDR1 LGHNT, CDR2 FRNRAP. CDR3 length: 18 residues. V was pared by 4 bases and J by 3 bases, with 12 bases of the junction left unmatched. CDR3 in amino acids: CASGSILLAGGETDTQYF. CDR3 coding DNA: TGTGCTAGTGGTTCGATACTCCTAGCGGGGGGCGAAACAGATACGCAGTATTTT.

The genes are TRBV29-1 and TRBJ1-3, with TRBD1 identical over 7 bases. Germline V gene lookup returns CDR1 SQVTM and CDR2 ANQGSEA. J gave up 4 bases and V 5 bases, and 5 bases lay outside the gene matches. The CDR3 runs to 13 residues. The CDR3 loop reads CSVTGQVGNTIYF. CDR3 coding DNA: TGCAGCGTTACCGGACAGGTCGGAAACACCATATATTTT.

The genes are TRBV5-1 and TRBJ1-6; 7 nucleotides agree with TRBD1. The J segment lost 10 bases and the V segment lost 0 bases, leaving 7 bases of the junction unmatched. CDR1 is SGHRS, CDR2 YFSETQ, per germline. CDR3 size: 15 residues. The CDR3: CASSLDRQGGSPLHF. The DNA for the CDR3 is TGCGCCAGCAGCTTGGATCGACAGGGTGGCTCACCCCTCCACTTT.